The entry below gives a single T cell receptor (beta chain) sequence along with its context. The CDR3 is 14 amino acids. Germline V gene data show CDR1 as MNHNS and CDR2 as SASEGT. Trimming cost V 8 bases and J 9 bases; bases outside gene matches: 7. This sample was included in a study of cytomegalovirus exposure and HLA in healthy donors. PCR was performed using 60 Vbeta and 13 Jbeta primers. Some clones are missing from TCRdb's copy, which holds only in-frame ones; the method was immunoSEQ multiplex PCR. This table holds about 230,000 clones, around 80% found once. This TCR was recovered from an older woman in good health and CMV-seropositive. The V call is TRBV6-1, the J call TRBJ2-1, with 13 bases identical to TRBD2. Sequenced sample: PBMCs. The CDR3 sequence: CASSTSGRLGEQFF. CDR3 sequence (DNA): TGTGCCAGCTCGACTAGCGGGAGGTTAGGTGAGCAGTTCTTC.